The 30 T cell receptor beta chains given below trace back to one sample, sequenced in a study of T cells in Graves' hyperthyroidism and ophthalmopathy (dated by TCRdb to between 2018 and 2021). The library was generated by multiplex PCR. Sequencer: Illumina HiSeq 2000. The TCR beta CDR3 regions were amplified from RNA transcripts. The first round of RT-PCR for the TCR CDR3 was performed with the HTBI primer set and the Qiagen OneStep RT-PCR kit. TCRdb trimmed public reads at Q25 via fastp, called clones via MiXCR and kept in-frame beta chains. Rows are unified per CDR3 protein, each entry keeping the most common DNA and genes. Within this sample are 600,000 to 650,000 distinct CDR3 sequences, with around 20% of them counted one time only. The ten largest make up roughly a third of the sample. The sample comprised blood. The receptors derive from a young man with Graves' ophthalmopathy.

This clonotype has more than one count but fewer than ten. The rearrangement joins TRBV2 to TRBJ2-2; D is possibly TRBD1 (5 bases). Germline V gives CDR1 SNHLY, CDR2 FYNNEI. This CDR3 spans 15 amino acids. Trimming took 4 bases from V and 3 from J, leaving 12 bases between them. DNA of the CDR3: TGTGCCAGCAGTGCTCAGGGTTCGGACACCGGGGAGCTGTTTTTT. It yields the protein CASSAQGSDTGELFF.

This rearrangement joins TRBV7-9 to TRBJ2-7, with a weak D call TRBD1 (6 bases). The germline V gene has CDR1 SEHNR and CDR2 FQNEAQ (reference sequence). V lost 2 bases and J lost 5, with 13 bases in between. The CDR3 sequence is 14 residues long. The CDR3 loop reads CASSLLQGLHEQYF. The CDR3 region has the DNA TGTGCCAGCAGCTTACTGCAGGGGCTACACGAGCAGTACTTC.

As for this clonotype: Relative to the germline gene, one junction end is altered; a read error may explain this. This chain connects TRBV10-2 to TRBJ1-5; D uncertain. Per the germline V gene, CDR1 is WSHSY and CDR2 is SAAADI. CDR3 length: 12 amino acids. CDR3 in DNA: TGCGCCAGCAGTGCCAGGAGTCAGCCCCGGCATTTT. It translates to CASSARSQPRHF.

In its sample, this clonotype was seen many times. CDR3 amino acids: CAWSKAGQDEQYF. CDR3 in DNA: TGTGCCTGGAGTAAGGCGGGACAAGACGAGCAGTACTTC. The V gene is TRBV30, the J gene TRBJ2-7; the D call may be TRBD1 or TRBD2 (6 bases each). This CDR3 is built from 13 residues. Trimming took 2 bases from V and 5 from J, leaving 13 bases between them. The germline V gene encodes CDR1 GTSNPN and CDR2 SVGIG (reference sequence).

This clonotype appeared a few times. V is TRBV20-1 and J is TRBJ2-1; 7 bases line up with TRBD2. With V trimmed by 4 bases and J by 9 bases, 15 bases remained unmatched. Looked up from germline, CDR1 is DFQATT and CDR2 is SNEGSKA (reference sequence). The CDR3 extends over 15 amino acids. As DNA, the CDR3 is TGCAGTGCTACCCTGGGGGGGTCTGGGGGGGGTGAGCAGTTCTTC. Translation gives CSATLGGSGGGEQFF.

At least ten counts were recorded for this clonotype. The chain has TRBV28 and TRBJ2-1; no clear D. Trimming removed 2 bases from V and 4 bases from J, with 21 bases in between. This CDR3 contains 18 residues. Germline V gene sequence: CDR1 MDHEN, CDR2 SYDVKM. The CDR3 reads CASSLLLPWPAGYNEQFF. CDR3 nucleotides: TGTGCCAGCAGTTTACTACTTCCTTGGCCGGCTGGGTACAATGAGCAGTTCTTC.

This clonotype appeared many times. The chain joins TRBV7-2 to TRBJ2-3, with TRBD2 matching 14 bases. Germline V lookup: CDR1 SGHTA, CDR2 FQGNSA. V gave up 5 bases and J gave up 0 bases; unmatched junction bases: 7. The CDR3 runs to 18 residues. The CDR3 DNA reads as TGTGCCAGCAGCCGTCGACTAGCGGGAGGGCCAAGCACAGATACGCAGTATTTT. Amino acids: CASSRRLAGGPSTDTQYF.

This clonotype has a handful of counts. The rearrangement joins TRBV20-1 to TRBJ1-5, with D possibly matching TRBD1 (5 bases). The CDR3 totals 15 residues. V lost 7 bases and J lost 6, with 22 bases in between. Germline CDR1 and CDR2: DFQATT and SNEGSKA (reference sequence). The CDR3 DNA follows: TGCAGTGTTCATCCCCCGAGGGGCGCTTCTCAGCCCCAGCATTTT. Protein: CSVHPPRGASQPQHF.

Many counts were recorded for this clonotype. The V call is TRBV2, the J call TRBJ2-7; 7 nucleotides align to TRBD1. Germline lookup yields CDR1 SNHLY and CDR2 FYNNEI. Trimming at V came to 11 bases and at J to 2 bases, leaving 6 bases not matched to a gene. This CDR3 has 12 amino acids. The chain's CDR3 is CAAWDSTYEQYF. CDR3 bases: TGTGCCGCCTGGGACAGCACCTACGAGCAGTACTTC.

The table lists this clonotype with a few counts. This chain links TRBV20-1 with TRBJ2-3; no clear D. V lost 4 bases to trimming and J lost 2 bases, with 7 bases between them. Germline loops: CDR1 DFQATT, CDR2 SNEGSKA (reference sequence). The CDR3 loop spans 12 amino acids. The CDR3 DNA reads TGCAGTGCTAACGGAATCACAGATACGCAGTATTTT. It codes for CSANGITDTQYF.

This chain links TRBV6-4 with TRBJ1-5, with a tentative D call TRBD1 (6 bases). V shed 6 bases and J shed 0 bases, with 18 bases lying between them. The CDR3 sequence is 17 residues long. Germline V gene sequence: CDR1 MRHNA, CDR2 SNTAGT. The CDR3 DNA sequence: TGTGCCAGCAGCCCTTCGACCCACAGGGATAGCAATCAGCCCCAGCATTTT. This sequence encodes CASSPSTHRDSNQPQHF.

The V and J genes are TRBV6-9 and TRBJ2-1; D gene unclear. Germline CDR1 is MNHGY and CDR2 is SVAAGI. Trimming took 3 bases from V and 7 from J, leaving 7 bases between them. The CDR3 totals 12 residues. The CDR3 spells CASSYTKNEQFF. CDR3 sequence (DNA): TGTGCCAGCAGTTACACTAAAAATGAGCAGTTCTTC.

This clonotype was seen more than once but under ten times. At one boundary the junction diverges from the germline segment, which might be a read error. The V gene is TRBV11-2, the J gene TRBJ2-6, with D perhaps TRBD1 (5 bases). Germline-derived CDR1 and CDR2 are SGHAT and FQNNGV. The CDR3 consists of 17 residues. The CDR3 loop is CASSLTLLSSGANVLAF. CDR3 bases: TGTGCCAGCAGCTTAACTCTGTTAAGCTCTGGGGCCAACGTCCTGGCTTTC.

The chain couples TRBV20-1 to TRBJ2-5, with TRBD2 matching 9 bases. The trim removed 3 bases at V and 4 bases at J, leaving 9 bases unmatched. The CDR3 has 15 amino acids. Germline-derived CDR1 and CDR2 are DFQATT and SNEGSKA (reference sequence). The CDR3 loop reads CSARGGKREVETQYF. The CDR3 DNA sequence: TGCAGTGCTAGGGGGGGGAAGCGGGAGGTAGAGACCCAGTACTTC.

The V gene is TRBV4-1, the J gene TRBJ2-5; maybe TRBD1 (5 bases). Deletions cut 3 bases from V and 5 bases from J, with 16 bases between. Germline V gives CDR1 MGHRA, CDR2 YSYEKL. There are 15 residues in the CDR3. CDR3 region: CASSHGPRVEETQYF. CDR3 sequence (DNA): TGCGCCAGCAGCCATGGGCCCAGGGTTGAGGAGACCCAGTACTTC.

This clonotype was counted many times. The chain combines TRBV11-2 with TRBJ1-1; D possibly corresponds to TRBD1 (5 bases). The CDR3 is made up of 14 amino acids. Between the trimmed V and J ends, which lost 4 bases and 1 base, there was a span of 10 bases. Germline V gives CDR1 SGHAT, CDR2 FQNNGV. The CDR3 sequence is CASSSDTRNTEAFF. The DNA of the CDR3 is TGTGCCAGCAGCTCGGACACCCGGAACACTGAAGCTTTCTTT.

About this clonotype itself: One junction end disagrees with the germline gene, perhaps due to a read error. The chain joins TRBV9 to TRBJ2-7, with D possibly TRBD1 on 6 matching bases. The V gene's germline CDR1 is SGDLS and CDR2 YYNGEE. This CDR3 is 16 amino acids long. The CDR3 here is CTSSVGQSTGAYEQYF. For the CDR3, the DNA is TGTACCAGCAGCGTAGGACAGTCCACCGGCGCCTACGAGCAGTACTTC.

This clonotype was counted only a few times. The chain carries TRBV11-1 and TRBJ2-2; TRBD1 matches 7 bases. CDR3 length: 14 residues. V was pared by 0 bases and J by 5 bases, with 0 bases of the junction left unmatched. The germline V gene encodes CDR1 SGHAT and CDR2 FQDESV (reference sequence). The CDR3 bases are TGTGCCAGCAGCTTAGCGACAGGGACCGGGGAGCTGTTTTTT. The encoded protein is CASSLATGTGELFF.

Remarks on this clonotype: A single base separates this from a much larger clone, so it may be a read error. The chain recombines TRBV7-2 with TRBJ2-3; D perhaps matches TRBD1 (6 bases). This CDR3 is 14 amino acids long. From germline, CDR1 is SGHTA and CDR2 FQGNSA. This CDR3 is CASGLTGQSDTQYF. The CDR3 DNA reads as TGTGCCAGCGGCTTAACAGGGCAGTCAGATACGCAGTATTTT.

This clonotype was detected a few times. Compared with germline, one end of the junction differs, possibly owing to a read error. The chain couples TRBV11-1 to TRBJ2-5; D not certain. Germline V gene lookup returns CDR1 SGHAT and CDR2 FQDESV (reference sequence). The CDR3 runs 15 residues. The CDR3 nucleotides are TGTGCCAGCAGCTTACGTATGACACCCCAAGGGACCCAGTACTTC. Amino acids: CASSLRMTPQGTQYF.

This clonotype was observed a few times. Being one base from a much bigger clone, this may be a read error. The CDR3 nucleotides are TGTGCCGGCCCTAAACTAGCGTCCTACGAGCAGTTCTTC. Its protein product is CAGPKLASYEQFF. The V and J genes are TRBV3-1 and TRBJ2-7, with 7 nucleotides matching TRBD2. TRBJ2-1 explains the end of the DNA better; the J call may be wrong. This CDR3 has 13 amino acids. Germline CDR1 LGHDT, CDR2 YNNKEL (reference sequence).

This chain uses TRBV30 with TRBJ1-2, with 9 nucleotides matching TRBD1. The CDR3 has 14 amino acids. V lost 1 base and J lost 4; bases outside the gene matches: 4. The germline CDR1 and CDR2 sequences are GTSNPN and SVGIG (reference sequence). The CDR3 DNA sequence: TGTGCCTGGAGTGAGGGACAGGGTGGCTATGGCTACACCTTC. Protein: CAWSEGQGGYGYTF.

This clonotype was seen a handful of times. This chain uses TRBV10-2 with TRBJ2-5, with D possibly matching TRBD1 (6 bases). CDR1 is WSHSY and CDR2 is SAAADI in the germline V gene. Trimming removed 4 bases from V and 4 bases from J, with 16 bases in between. The CDR3 contains 15 residues. CDR3 region: CASSGRGGLRETQYF. As DNA, the CDR3 is TGCGCCAGCAGTGGCAGGGGCGGGTTGAGAGAGACCCAGTACTTC.

A few counts support this clonotype. The rearrangement joins TRBV7-9 to TRBJ2-1; TRBD2 matches at 9 bases. Germline V gives CDR1 SEHNR, CDR2 FQNEAQ (reference sequence). The CDR3 has 16 residues. V was clipped by 5 bases and J by 3 bases; unmatched bases: 8. The chain's CDR3 is CASSPPLAGIYNEQFF. DNA for the CDR3: TGTGCCAGCAGCCCTCCTCTAGCGGGGATCTACAATGAGCAGTTCTTC.

This clonotype has just a few counts. The chain couples TRBV4-1 to TRBJ2-7; D gene unclear. The CDR3 runs to 15 residues. Trimming pared 1 base from V and 2 bases from J, leaving 12 bases between. CDR1 is MGHRA and CDR2 is YSYEKL in the germline V gene. In nucleotides, the CDR3 is TGCGCCAGCAGCCAAGTTGTGGAAGGGACCTACGAGCAGTACTTC. This encodes CASSQVVEGTYEQYF.

This clonotype has a count of ten or more. The V gene is TRBV7-9, the J gene TRBJ2-5, with 9 bases that match TRBD1. CDR3 length equals 14 residues. V was pared by 4 bases and J by 3 bases, with 3 bases of the junction left unmatched. Germline V gene data show CDR1 as SEHNR and CDR2 as FQNEAQ (reference sequence). CDR3 coding DNA: TGTGCCAGCAGCTACACAGGGGGCGAAGAGACCCAGTACTTC. Protein: CASSYTGGEETQYF. The full variable domain, its missing parts supplied by reference TRBV7-9 and TRBJ2-5, is DTGVSQNPRHKITKRGQNVTFRCDPISEHNRLYWYRQTLGQGPEFLTYFQNEAQLEKSRLLSDRFSAERPKGSFSTLEIQRTEQGDSAMYLCASSYTGGEETQYFGPGTRLLVL.

V is TRBV20-1 and J is TRBJ1-2; TRBD1 is a possible D gene (6 bases). The germline CDR1 and CDR2 sequences are DFQATT and SNEGSKA (reference sequence). The CDR3 is made up of 15 amino acids. Trimming cost V 3 bases and J 3 bases, with 17 bases left between them. CDR3 sequence reads: CSARGFGEGDYGYTF. The CDR3 DNA sequence: TGCAGTGCTAGGGGCTTTGGGGAGGGGGACTATGGCTACACCTTC.

In this sample, this clonotype turned up a few times. The chain carries TRBV7-6 and TRBJ2-5, with D unresolved. CDR1 is SGHVS, CDR2 FNYEAQ, per germline. V was shortened by 4 bases and J by 4 bases, with 13 bases between the two germline ends. The CDR3 has 14 amino acids. CDR3 nucleotides: TGTGCCAGCAGCTCGGATTCCGCTTCAGAGACCCAGTACTTC. It specifies CASSSDSASETQYF.

The rearrangement uses TRBV7-6 and TRBJ2-7, with D possibly being TRBD1 (6 bases). Germline V gives CDR1 SGHVS, CDR2 FNYEAQ. V lost 0 bases, J lost 2 bases, and 14 bases lay in between. The CDR3 has 16 amino acids. The CDR3 loop reads CASSLAVQGKAYEQYF. As DNA, the CDR3 is TGTGCCAGCAGCTTAGCGGTCCAGGGGAAGGCCTACGAGCAGTACTTC.

The CDR3 here is CASSLGLRGRYEQYF. Here the CDR3 DNA reads TGTGCCAGCAGCTTGGGGCTGAGGGGGAGGTACGAGCAGTACTTC. The V call is TRBV13, the J call TRBJ2-7; D might be TRBD1 or TRBD2, each matching 6 bases. The germline V gene encodes CDR1 PRHDT and CDR2 FYEKMQ (reference sequence). The CDR3 loop spans 15 amino acids. V was pared by 3 bases and J by 4 bases, with 16 bases between.